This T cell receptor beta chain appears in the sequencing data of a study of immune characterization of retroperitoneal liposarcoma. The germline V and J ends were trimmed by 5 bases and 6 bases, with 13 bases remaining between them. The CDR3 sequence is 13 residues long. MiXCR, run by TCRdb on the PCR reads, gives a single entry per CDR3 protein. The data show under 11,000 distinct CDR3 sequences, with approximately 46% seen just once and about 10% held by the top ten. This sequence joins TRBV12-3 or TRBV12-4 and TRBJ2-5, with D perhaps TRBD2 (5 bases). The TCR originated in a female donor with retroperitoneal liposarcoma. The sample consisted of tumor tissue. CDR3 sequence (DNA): TGTGCCAGCAGTCTGGAGGTAGGGCAGACCCAGTACTTC. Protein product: CASSLEVGQTQYF.